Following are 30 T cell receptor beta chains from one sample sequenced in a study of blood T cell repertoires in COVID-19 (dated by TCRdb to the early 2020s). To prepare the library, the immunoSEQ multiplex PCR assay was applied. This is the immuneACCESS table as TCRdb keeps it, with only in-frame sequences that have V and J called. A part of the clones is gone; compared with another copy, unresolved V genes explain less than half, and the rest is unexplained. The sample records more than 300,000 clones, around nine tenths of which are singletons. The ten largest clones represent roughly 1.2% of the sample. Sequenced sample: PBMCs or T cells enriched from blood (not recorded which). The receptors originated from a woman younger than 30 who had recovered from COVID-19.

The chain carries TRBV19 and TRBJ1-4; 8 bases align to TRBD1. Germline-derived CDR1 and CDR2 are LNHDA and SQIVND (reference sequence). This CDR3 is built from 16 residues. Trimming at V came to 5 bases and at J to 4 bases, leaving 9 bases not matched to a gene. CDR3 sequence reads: CASSEQGESRNEKLFF. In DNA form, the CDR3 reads TGTGCCAGTAGTGAACAGGGGGAGAGCCGTAATGAAAAACTGTTTTTT.

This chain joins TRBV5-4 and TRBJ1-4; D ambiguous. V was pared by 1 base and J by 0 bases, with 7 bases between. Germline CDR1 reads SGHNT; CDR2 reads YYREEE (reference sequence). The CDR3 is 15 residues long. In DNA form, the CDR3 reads TGTGCCAGCAGCTTGCCAGGATCAACTAATGAAAAACTGTTTTTT. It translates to CASSLPGSTNEKLFF.

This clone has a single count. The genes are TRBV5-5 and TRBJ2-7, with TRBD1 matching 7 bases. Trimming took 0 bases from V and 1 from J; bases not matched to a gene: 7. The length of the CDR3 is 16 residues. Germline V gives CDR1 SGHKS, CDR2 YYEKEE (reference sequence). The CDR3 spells CASSLVADRRSYEQYF. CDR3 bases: TGTGCCAGCAGCTTGGTGGCGGACAGGCGTTCCTACGAGCAGTACTTC.

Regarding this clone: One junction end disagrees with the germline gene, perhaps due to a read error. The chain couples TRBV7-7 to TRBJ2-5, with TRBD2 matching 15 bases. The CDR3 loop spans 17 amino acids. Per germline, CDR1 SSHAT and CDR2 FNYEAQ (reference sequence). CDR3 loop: CASSFQDRGTSGGQLNF. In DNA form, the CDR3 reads TGTGCTAGCAGCTTTCAGGACCGCGGGACTAGCGGGGGGCAACTCAACTTC.

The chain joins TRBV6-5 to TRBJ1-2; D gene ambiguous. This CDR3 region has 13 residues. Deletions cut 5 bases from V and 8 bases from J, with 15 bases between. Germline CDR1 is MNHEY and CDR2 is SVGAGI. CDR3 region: CASSTTDAGGYTF. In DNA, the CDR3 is TGTGCCAGCAGTACGACGGACGCGGGAGGCTACACCTTC.

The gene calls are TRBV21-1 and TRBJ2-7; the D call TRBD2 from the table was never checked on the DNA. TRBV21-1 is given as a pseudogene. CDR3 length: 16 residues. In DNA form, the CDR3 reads TGTGCCAGCAGCAAAGAGGCGACGGAGGAATCCTACGAGCAGTACTTC. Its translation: CASSKEATEESYEQYF.

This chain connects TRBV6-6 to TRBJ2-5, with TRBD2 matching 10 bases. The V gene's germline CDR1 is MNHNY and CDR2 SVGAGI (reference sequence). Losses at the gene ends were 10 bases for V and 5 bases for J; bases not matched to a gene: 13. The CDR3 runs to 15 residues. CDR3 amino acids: CATTSGGAFWETQYF. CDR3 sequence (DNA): TGTGCCACGACCAGCGGGGGGGCCTTTTGGGAGACCCAGTACTTC.

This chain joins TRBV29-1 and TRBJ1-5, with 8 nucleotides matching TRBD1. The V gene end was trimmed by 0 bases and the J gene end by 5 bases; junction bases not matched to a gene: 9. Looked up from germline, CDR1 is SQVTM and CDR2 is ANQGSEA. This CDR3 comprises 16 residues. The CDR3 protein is CSVEDRGQAAHQPQHF. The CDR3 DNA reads TGCAGCGTTGAAGATCGGGGACAGGCCGCCCATCAGCCCCAGCATTTT.

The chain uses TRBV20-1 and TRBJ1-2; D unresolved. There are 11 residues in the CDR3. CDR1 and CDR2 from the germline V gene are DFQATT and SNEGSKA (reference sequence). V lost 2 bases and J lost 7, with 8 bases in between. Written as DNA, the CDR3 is TGCAGTGCTAGACTCTCCCCTGGCTACACCTTC. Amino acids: CSARLSPGYTF.

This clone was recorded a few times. The CDR3 bases are TGTGCCAGCAGTCCCCAGGGGGCCCTCTATGGCTACACCTTC. Translation gives CASSPQGALYGYTF. The J gene is TRBJ1-2, the V gene TRBV27; 8 positions match TRBD1. J lost 4 bases, V lost 5 bases, and 6 bases had no gene match. Germline V gene lookup returns CDR1 MNHEY and CDR2 SMNVEV (reference sequence). The CDR3 spans 14 residues.

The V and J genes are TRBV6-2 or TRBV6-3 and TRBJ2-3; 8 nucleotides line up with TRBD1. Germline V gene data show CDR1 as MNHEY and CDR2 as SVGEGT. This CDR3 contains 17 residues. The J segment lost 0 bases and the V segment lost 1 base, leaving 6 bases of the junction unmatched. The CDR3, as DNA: TGTGCCAGCAGTTACTGGACAGGGCCGGGAAGCACAGATACGCAGTATTTT. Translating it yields CASSYWTGPGSTDTQYF.

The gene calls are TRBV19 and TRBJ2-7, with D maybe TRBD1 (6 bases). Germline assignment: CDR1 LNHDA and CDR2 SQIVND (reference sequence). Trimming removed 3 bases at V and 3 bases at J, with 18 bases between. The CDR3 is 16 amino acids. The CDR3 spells CASSITPTGLFYEQYF. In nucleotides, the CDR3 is TGTGCCAGTAGTATTACCCCTACAGGGTTATTCTACGAGCAGTACTTC.

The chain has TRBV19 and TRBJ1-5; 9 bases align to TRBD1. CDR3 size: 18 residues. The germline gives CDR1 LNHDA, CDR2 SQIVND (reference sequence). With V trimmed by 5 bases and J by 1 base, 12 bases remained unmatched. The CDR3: CASSFGTGGIRSNQPQHF. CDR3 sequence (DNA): TGTGCCAGTAGTTTTGGTACAGGGGGCATCAGGAGCAATCAGCCCCAGCATTTT.

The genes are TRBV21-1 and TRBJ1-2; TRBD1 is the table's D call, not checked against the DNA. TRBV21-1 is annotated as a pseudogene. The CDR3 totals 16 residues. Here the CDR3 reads CASSKGQGVSNYGYTF. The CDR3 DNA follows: TGTGCCAGCAGCAAGGGACAGGGGGTGTCTAACTATGGCTACACCTTC.

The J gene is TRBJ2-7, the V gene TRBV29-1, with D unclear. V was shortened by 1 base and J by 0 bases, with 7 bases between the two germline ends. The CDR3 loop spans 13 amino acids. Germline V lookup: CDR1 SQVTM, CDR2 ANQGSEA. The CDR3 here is CSVEGESSYEQYF. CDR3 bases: TGCAGCGTTGAAGGAGAGAGCTCCTACGAGCAGTACTTC.

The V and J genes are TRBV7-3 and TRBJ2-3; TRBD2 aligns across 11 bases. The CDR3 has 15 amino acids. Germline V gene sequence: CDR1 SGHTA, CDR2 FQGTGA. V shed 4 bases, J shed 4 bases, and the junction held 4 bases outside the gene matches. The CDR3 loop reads CASSSTSGAADTQYF. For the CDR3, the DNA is TGTGCCAGCAGCTCGACTAGCGGGGCGGCAGATACGCAGTATTTT. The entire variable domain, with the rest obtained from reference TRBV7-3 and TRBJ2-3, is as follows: GAGVSQTPSNKVTEKGKYVELRCDPISGHTALYWYRQSLGQGPEFLIYFQGTGAADDSGLPNDRFFAVRPEGSVSTLKIQRTERGDSAVYLCASSSTSGAADTQYFGPGTRLTVL.

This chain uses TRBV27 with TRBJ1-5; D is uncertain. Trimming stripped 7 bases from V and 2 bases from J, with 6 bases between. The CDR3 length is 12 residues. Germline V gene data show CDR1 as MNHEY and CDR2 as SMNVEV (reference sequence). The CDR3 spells CASKTGNQPQHF. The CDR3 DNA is TGTGCCAGCAAAACGGGCAATCAGCCCCAGCATTTT.

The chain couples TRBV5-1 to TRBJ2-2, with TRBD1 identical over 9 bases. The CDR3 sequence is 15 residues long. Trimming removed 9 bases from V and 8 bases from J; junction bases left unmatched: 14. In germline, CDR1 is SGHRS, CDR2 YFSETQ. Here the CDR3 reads CATGPRTGVMGELFF. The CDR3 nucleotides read TGCGCCACCGGGCCGAGGACAGGGGTTATGGGGGAGCTGTTTTTT.

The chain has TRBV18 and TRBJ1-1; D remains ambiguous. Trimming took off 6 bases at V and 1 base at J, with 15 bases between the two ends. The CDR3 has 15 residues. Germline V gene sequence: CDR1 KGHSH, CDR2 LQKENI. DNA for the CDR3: TGTGCCAGCTCTCGATCGTCCGGAGGGAACACTGAAGCTTTCTTT. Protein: CASSRSSGGNTEAFF. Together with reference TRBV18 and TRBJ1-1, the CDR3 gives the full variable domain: NAGVMQNPRHLVRRRGQEARLRCSPMKGHSHVYWYRQLPEEGLKFMVYLQKENIIDESGMPKERFSAEFPKEGPSILRIQQVVRGDSAAYFCASSRSSGGNTEAFFGQGTRLTVV.

The CDR3 loop is CAWTPFSNYGYTF. As DNA, the CDR3 is TGTGCCTGGACTCCGTTCTCTAACTATGGCTACACCTTC. The rearrangement uses TRBV30 and TRBJ1-2; no clear D gene. The germline V gene has CDR1 GTSNPN and CDR2 SVGIG (reference sequence). V was shortened by 4 bases and J by 0 bases, with 9 bases between the two germline ends. The CDR3 has 13 amino acids.

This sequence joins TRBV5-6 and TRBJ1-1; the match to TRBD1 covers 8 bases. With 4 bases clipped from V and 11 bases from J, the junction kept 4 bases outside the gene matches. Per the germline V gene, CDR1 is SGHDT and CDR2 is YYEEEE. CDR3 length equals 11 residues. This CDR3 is CASSQGQDAFF. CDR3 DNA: TGTGCCAGCAGCCAGGGACAGGATGCTTTCTTT.

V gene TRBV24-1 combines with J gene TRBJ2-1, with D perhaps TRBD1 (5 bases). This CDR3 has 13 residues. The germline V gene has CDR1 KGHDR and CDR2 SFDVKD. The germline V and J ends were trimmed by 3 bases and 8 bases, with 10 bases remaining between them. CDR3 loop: CATSDTDSHEQFF. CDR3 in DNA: TGTGCCACCAGTGATACAGACAGTCATGAGCAGTTCTTC.

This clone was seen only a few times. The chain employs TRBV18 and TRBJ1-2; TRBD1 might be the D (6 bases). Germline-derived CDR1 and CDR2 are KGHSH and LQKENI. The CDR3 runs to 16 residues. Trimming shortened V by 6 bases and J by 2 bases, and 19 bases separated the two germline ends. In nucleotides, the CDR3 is TGTGCCAGCTCGGGAGACAGGTTACGAAACAACTATGGCTACACCTTC. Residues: CASSGDRLRNNYGYTF.

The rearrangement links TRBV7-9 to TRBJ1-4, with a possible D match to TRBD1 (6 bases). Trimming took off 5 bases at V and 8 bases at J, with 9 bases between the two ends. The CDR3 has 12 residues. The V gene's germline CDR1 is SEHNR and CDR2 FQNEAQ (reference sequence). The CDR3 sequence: CASSAQGEKLFF. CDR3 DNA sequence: TGTGCCAGCAGCGCGCAGGGGGAAAAACTGTTTTTT.

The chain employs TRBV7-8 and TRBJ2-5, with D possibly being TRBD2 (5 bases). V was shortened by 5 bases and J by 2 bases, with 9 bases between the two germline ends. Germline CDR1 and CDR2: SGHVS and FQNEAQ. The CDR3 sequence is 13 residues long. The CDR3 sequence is CASSPGFQETQYF. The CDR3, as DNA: TGTGCCAGCAGCCCGGGATTTCAAGAGACCCAGTACTTC.

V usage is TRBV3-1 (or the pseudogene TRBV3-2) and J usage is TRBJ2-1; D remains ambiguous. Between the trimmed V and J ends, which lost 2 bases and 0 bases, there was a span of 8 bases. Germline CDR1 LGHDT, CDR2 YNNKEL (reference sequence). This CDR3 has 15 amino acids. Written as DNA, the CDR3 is TGTGCCAGCAGCCAACCCCCGGGCTCCTACAATGAGCAGTTCTTC. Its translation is CASSQPPGSYNEQFF.

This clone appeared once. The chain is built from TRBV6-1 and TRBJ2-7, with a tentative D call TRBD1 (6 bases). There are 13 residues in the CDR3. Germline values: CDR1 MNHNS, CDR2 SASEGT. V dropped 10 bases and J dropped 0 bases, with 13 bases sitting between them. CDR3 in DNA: TGTGCCATCGCTAGACAGGTCTCCTACGAGCAGTACTTC. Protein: CAIARQVSYEQYF.

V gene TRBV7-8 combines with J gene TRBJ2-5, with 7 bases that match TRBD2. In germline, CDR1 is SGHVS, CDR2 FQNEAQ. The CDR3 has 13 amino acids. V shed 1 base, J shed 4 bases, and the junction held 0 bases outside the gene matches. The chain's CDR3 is CASSLGLAETQYF. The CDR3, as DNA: TGTGCCAGCAGCTTAGGACTAGCAGAGACCCAGTACTTC.

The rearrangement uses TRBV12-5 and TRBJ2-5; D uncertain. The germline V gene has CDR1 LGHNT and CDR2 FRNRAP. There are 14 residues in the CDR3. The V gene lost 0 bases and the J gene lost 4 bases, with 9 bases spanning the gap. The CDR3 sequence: CASGLVPPGETQYF. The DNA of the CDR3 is TGTGCTAGTGGTTTGGTCCCTCCGGGAGAGACCCAGTACTTC.

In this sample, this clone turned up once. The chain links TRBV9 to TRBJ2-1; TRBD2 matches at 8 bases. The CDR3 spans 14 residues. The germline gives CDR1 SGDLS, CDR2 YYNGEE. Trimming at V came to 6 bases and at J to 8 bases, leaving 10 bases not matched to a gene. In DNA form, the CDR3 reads TGTGCCAGCACCGCGGGGGGTCCCCCGGATGAGCAGTTCTTC. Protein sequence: CASTAGGPPDEQFF.